The 3 T cell receptor beta chains in this list originate from one sample, sequenced in a study of blood T cell repertoires in COVID-19. TCRdb's table, derived via immunoSEQ multiplex PCR, lists solely in-frame clones and lacks some. The table lists 500,000 or so clones, approximately 86% of them singletons. The sequencing input was PBMCs or T cells enriched from blood (not recorded which). The receptors shown here come from a woman between 18 and 29 years old who had recovered from COVID-19.

V usage is TRBV18 and J usage is TRBJ1-5; 8 bases fit TRBD1. The junction had 8 bases not matched to a gene; V was cut back by 6 bases and J by 7 bases. Germline values: CDR1 KGHSH, CDR2 LQKENI. The CDR3 contains 14 residues. In DNA form, the CDR3 reads TGTGCCAGCTCGACGGACAGGGCCAACCAGCCCCAGCATTTT. This translates into CASSTDRANQPQHF. Supplemented by reference TRBV18 and TRBJ1-5, the full variable domain reads NAGVMQNPRHLVRRRGQEARLRCSPMKGHSHVYWYRQLPEEGLKFMVYLQKENIIDESGMPKERFSAEFPKEGPSILRIQQVVRGDSAAYFCASSTDRANQPQHFGDGTRLSIL.

V and J are TRBV6-2 or TRBV6-3 and TRBJ2-4; TRBD1 agrees at 8 bases. The CDR3 consists of 16 residues. The germline gives CDR1 MNHEY, CDR2 SVGEGT. V shed 5 bases and J 0 bases; nucleotides not matched to a gene: 6. CDR3 loop: CASSAGQGRAKNIQYF. CDR3 bases: TGTGCCAGCAGTGCCGGACAGGGAAGAGCCAAAAACATTCAGTACTTC.

The J gene is TRBJ1-3, the V gene TRBV6-5; D call uncertain. This CDR3 has 13 residues. Germline V gene data show CDR1 as MNHEY and CDR2 as SVGAGI. The germline V and J ends were trimmed by 6 bases and 7 bases, with 13 bases remaining between them. CDR3 sequence reads: CASRASITNTIYF. The CDR3 DNA follows: TGTGCCAGCAGGGCTTCAATCACGAACACCATATATTTT.